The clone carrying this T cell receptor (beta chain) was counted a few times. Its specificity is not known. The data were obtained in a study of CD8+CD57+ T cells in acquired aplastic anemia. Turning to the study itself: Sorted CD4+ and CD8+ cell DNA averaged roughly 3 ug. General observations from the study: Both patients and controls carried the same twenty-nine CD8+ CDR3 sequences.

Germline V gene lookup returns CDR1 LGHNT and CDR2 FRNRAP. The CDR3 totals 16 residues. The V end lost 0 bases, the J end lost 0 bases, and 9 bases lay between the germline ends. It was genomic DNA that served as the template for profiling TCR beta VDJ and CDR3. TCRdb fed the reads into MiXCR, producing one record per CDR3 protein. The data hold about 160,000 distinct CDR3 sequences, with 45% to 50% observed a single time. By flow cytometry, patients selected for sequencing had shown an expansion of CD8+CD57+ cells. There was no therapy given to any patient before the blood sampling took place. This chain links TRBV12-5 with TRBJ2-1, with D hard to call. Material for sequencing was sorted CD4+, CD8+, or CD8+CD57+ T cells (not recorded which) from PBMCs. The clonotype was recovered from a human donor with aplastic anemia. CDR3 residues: CASGLVAGFSYNEQFF. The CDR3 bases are TGTGCTAGTGGTTTGGTAGCAGGATTCTCCTACAATGAGCAGTTCTTC.